The sequence of this T cell receptor beta chain was determined in a study of glioma-infiltrating T cells after dendritic cell vaccination. Turning to the study itself: Patients had newly diagnosed or recurrent glioblastoma and received dendritic cell vaccines.

Trimming cost V 7 bases and J 2 bases, with 12 bases left between them. Per germline, CDR1 SNHLY and CDR2 FYNNEI. The CDR3 loop spans 13 amino acids. Sequencing used immunoSEQ multiplex PCR; TCRdb keeps in-frame clones, though not all of them. The sample lists tens of thousands of clones, approximately 83% occurring once. Time point reported: after dendritic cell vaccination, including at tumor progression/relapse. The chain joins TRBV2 to TRBJ2-7; possibly TRBD1 for D (5 bases). This material consisted of blood, taken after dendritic cell vaccination. This receptor was taken from a human donor with glioblastoma. The CDR3 bases are TGTGCCAGCAAACAGGACCCAACCTACGAGCAGTACTTC. This codes for CASKQDPTYEQYF.